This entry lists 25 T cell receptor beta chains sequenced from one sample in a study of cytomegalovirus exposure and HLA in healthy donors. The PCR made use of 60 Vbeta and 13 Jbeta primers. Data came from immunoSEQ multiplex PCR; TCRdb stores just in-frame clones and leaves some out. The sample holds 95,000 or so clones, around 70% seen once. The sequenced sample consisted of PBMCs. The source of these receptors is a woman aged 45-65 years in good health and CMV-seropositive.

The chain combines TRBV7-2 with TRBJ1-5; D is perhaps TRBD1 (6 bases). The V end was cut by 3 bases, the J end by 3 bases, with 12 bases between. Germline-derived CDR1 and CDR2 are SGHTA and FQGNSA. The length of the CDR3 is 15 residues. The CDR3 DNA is TGTGCCAGCAGCTTGAAACAGGGTTCCAATCAGCCCCAGCATTTT. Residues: CASSLKQGSNQPQHF.

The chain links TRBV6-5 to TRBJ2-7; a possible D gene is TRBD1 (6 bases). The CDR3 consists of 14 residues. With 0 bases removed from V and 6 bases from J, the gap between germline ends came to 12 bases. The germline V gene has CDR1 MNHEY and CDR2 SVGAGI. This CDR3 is CASSYSVRGGEQYF. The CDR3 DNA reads TGTGCCAGCAGTTACTCTGTCAGGGGCGGCGAGCAGTACTTC.

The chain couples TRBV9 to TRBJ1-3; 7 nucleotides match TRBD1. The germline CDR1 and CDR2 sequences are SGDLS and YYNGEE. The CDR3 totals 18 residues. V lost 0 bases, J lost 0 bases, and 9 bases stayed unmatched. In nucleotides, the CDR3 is TGTGCCAGCAGCGTAGAGGCACAGGGGATTGGCTCTGGAAACACCATATATTTT. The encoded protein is CASSVEAQGIGSGNTIYF.

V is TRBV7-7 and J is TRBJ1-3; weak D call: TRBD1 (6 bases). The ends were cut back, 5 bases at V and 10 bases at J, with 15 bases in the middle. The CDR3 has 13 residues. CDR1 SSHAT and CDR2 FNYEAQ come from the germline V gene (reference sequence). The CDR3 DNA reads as TGTGCCAGCAGCCAAGGGCAGGGGCAGACCATATATTTT. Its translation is CASSQGQGQTIYF.

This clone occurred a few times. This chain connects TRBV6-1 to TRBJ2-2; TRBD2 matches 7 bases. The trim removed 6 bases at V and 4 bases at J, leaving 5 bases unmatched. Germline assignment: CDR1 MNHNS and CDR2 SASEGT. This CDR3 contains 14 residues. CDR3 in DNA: TGTGCCAGCAGCATAACGGGGGGCACCGGGGAGCTGTTTTTT. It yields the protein CASSITGGTGELFF.

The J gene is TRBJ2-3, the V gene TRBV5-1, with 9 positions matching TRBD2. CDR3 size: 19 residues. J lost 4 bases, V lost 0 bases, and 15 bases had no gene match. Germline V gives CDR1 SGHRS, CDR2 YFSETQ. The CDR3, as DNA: TGCGCCAGCAGCTTGGGGTCAGCGGGAGGCTTCGGTCACGCAGATACGCAGTATTTT. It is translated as CASSLGSAGGFGHADTQYF.

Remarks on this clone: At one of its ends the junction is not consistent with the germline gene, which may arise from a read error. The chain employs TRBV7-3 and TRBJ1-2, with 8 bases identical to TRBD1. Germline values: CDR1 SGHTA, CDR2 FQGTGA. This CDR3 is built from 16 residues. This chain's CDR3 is CSSSLQGVRGVDGYTF. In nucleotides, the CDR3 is TGTTCCAGCAGCTTACAGGGGGTCAGGGGGGTTGATGGCTACACCTTC. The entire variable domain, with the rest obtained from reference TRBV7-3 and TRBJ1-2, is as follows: GAGVSQTPSNKVTEKGKYVELRCDPISGHTALYWYRQSLGQGPEFLIYFQGTGAADDSGLPNDRFFAVRPEGSVSTLKIQRTERGDSAVYLCSSSLQGVRGVDGYTFGSGTRLTVV.

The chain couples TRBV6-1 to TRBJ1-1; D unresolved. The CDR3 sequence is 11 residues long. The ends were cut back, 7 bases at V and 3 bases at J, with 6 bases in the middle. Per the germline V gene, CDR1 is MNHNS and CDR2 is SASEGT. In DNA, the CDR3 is TGTGCCAGCAAGCGGGACACTGAAGCTTTCTTT. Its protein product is CASKRDTEAFF.

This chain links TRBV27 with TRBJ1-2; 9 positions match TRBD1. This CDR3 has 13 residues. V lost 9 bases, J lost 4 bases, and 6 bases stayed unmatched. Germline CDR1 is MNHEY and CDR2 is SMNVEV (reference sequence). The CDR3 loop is CASVTGGIYGYTF. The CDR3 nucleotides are TGTGCCAGTGTAACAGGGGGCATCTATGGCTACACCTTC.

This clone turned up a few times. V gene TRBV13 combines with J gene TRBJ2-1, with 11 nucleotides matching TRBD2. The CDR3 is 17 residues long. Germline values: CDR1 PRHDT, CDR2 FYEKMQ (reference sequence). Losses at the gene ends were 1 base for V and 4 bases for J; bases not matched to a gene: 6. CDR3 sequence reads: CASSLVRLAGGYNEQFF. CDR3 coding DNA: TGTGCCAGCAGCTTAGTGCGGCTAGCGGGAGGATACAATGAGCAGTTCTTC.

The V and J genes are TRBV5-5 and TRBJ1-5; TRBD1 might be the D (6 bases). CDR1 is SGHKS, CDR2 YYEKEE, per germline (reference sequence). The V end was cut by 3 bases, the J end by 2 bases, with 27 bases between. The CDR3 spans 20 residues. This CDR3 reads CASSWGEGTTNYLGNQPQHF. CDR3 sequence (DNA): TGTGCCAGCAGCTGGGGAGAGGGGACAACGAATTATTTGGGCAATCAGCCCCAGCATTTT.

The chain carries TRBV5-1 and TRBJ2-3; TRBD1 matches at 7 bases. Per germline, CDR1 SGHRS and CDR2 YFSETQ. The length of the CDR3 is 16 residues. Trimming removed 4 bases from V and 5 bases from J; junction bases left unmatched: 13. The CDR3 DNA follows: TGCGCCAGCAGCCCCGGACAGGAAATACGCGGAGATACGCAGTATTTT. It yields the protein CASSPGQEIRGDTQYF. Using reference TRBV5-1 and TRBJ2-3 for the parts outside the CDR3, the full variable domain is KAGVTQTPRYLIKTRGQQVTLSCSPISGHRSVSWYQQTPGQGLQFLFEYFSETQRNKGNFPGRFSGRQFSNSRSEMNVSTLELGDSALYLCASSPGQEIRGDTQYFGPGTRLTVL.

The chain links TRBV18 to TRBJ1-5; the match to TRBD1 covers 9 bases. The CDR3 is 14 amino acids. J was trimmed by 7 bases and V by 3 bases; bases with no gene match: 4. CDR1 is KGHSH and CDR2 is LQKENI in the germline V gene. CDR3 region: CASSPGQGRQPQHF. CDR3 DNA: TGTGCCAGCTCACCGGGACAGGGCCGCCAGCCCCAGCATTTT. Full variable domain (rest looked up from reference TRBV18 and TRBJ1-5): NAGVMQNPRHLVRRRGQEARLRCSPMKGHSHVYWYRQLPEEGLKFMVYLQKENIIDESGMPKERFSAEFPKEGPSILRIQQVVRGDSAAYFCASSPGQGRQPQHFGDGTRLSIL.

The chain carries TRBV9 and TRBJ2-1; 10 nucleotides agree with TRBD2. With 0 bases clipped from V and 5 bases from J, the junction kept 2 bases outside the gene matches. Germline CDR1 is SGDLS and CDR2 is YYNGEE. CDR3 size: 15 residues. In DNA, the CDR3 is TGTGCCAGCAGCGTAGGAGCGGGAGGGGACAATGAGCAGTTCTTC. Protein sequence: CASSVGAGGDNEQFF.

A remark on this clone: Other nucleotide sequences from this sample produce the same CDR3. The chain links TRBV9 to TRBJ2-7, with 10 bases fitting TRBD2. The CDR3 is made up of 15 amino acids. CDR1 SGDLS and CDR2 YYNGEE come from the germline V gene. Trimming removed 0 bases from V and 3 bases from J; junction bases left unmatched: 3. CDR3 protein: CASSVGVAGGYEQYF. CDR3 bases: TGTGCCAGCAGCGTAGGGGTAGCGGGAGGCTACGAGCAGTACTTC.

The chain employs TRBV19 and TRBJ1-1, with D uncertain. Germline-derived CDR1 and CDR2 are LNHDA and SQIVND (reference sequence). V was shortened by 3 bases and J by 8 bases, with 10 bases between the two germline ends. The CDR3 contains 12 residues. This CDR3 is CASSIGVREAFF. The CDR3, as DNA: TGTGCCAGTAGTATTGGCGTCAGGGAAGCTTTCTTT.

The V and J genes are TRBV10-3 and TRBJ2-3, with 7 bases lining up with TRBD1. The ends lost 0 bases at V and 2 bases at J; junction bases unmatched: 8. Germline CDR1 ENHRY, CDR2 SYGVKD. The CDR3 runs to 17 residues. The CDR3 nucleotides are TGTGCCATCAGTGAGTCGATGTCAGGGGGACACACAGATACGCAGTATTTT. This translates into CAISESMSGGHTDTQYF.

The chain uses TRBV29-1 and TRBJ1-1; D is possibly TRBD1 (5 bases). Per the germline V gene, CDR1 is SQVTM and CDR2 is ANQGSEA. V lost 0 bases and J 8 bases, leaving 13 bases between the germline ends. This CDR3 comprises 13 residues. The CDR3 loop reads CSVEEGHPLEAFF. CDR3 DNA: TGCAGCGTTGAAGAGGGGCACCCTTTGGAAGCTTTCTTT.

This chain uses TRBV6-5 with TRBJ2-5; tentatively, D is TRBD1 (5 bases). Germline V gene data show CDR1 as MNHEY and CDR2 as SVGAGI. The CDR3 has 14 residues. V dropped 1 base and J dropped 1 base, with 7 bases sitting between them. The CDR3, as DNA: TGTGCCAGCAGTTACTATGACAGCCAAGAGACCCAGTACTTC. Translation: CASSYYDSQETQYF.

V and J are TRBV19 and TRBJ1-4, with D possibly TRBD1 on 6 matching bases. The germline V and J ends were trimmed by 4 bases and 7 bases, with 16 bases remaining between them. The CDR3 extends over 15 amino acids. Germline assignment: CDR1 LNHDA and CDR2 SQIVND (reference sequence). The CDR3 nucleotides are TGTGCCAGTAGTACGGTCCTAACAGGGAGTGAAAAACTGTTTTTT. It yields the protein CASSTVLTGSEKLFF.

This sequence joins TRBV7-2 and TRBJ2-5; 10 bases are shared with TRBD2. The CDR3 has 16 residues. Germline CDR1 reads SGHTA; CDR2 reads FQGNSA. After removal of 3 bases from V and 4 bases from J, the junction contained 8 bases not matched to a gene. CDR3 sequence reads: CASSFQIAGGRETQYF. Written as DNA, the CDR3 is TGTGCCAGCAGCTTTCAGATAGCGGGAGGTCGAGAGACCCAGTACTTC.

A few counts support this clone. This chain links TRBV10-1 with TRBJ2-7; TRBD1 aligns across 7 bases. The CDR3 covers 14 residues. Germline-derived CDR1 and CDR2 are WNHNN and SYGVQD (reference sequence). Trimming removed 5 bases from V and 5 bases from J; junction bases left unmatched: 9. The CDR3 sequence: CASSPGQLINEQYF. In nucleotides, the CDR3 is TGCGCCAGCAGTCCGGGACAGTTAATCAACGAGCAGTACTTC.

The chain's CDR3 is CASSSSGGTNEKLFF. The CDR3 DNA reads TGTGCCAGCAGCTCTTCAGGGGGTACTAATGAAAAACTGTTTTTT. The V and J genes are TRBV5-6 and TRBJ1-4; 7 nucleotides agree with TRBD1. Looked up from germline, CDR1 is SGHDT and CDR2 is YYEEEE. Losses at the gene ends were 3 bases for V and 2 bases for J; bases not matched to a gene: 4. The CDR3 has 15 amino acids.

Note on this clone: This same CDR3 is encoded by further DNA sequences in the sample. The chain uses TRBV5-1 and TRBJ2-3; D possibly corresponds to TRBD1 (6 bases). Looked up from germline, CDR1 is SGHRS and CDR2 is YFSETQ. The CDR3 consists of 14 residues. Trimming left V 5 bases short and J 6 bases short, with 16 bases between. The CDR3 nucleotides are TGCGCCAGCAGAACAGGGAGCCCCACTGATACGCAGTATTTT. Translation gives CASRTGSPTDTQYF.

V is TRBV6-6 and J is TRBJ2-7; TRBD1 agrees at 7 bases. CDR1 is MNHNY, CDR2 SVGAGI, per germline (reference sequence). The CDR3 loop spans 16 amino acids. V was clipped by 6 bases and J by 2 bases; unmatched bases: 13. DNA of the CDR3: TGTGCCAGCAGACCTAGCCGGGACAGCATCACCTACGAGCAGTACTTC. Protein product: CASRPSRDSITYEQYF.